Below, one T cell receptor (beta chain) is given with its context. This record comes from a study of blood T cell repertoires in COVID-19. Overall study: Samples representing acute and convalescent COVID-19 were sourced from the United States, Italy and Spain. The analysed material was cDNA or gDNA that came from T cells, B-cell-depleted T cells, or PBMCs.

Per germline, CDR1 LGHDT and CDR2 YNNKEL (reference sequence). V was trimmed by 6 bases and J by 4 bases, leaving 16 bases between them. The CDR3 extends over 15 amino acids. In the authors' methods: Estimation of nucleated cell counts was performed using reference gene primer amplification. Only in-frame clones appear in the TCRdb table, and some are missing; sequencing was by immunoSEQ multiplex PCR. V and J calls and clone size follow that table, whereas D and trimming were derived from the DNA. In the table there are approximately 120,000 clones, approximately 80% of which are singletons. The origin of this receptor is a man aged 35-49 years with active or convalescent COVID-19. The rearrangement links TRBV3-1 (or the pseudogene TRBV3-2) to TRBJ1-3; D unclear. The sample consisted of peripheral blood. This CDR3 is CASRAGAALGNTIYF. The CDR3, as DNA: TGTGCCAGCAGGGCGGGTGCGGCACTGGGAAACACCATATATTTT.